This T cell receptor beta chain is from a study of CD8 T cells in Susac syndrome. Germline CDR1 reads SNHLY; CDR2 reads FYNNEI. This CDR3 is built from 14 residues. V lost 0 bases, J lost 4 bases, and 7 bases lay in between. RNA, at about 0.45 to 1 ug, was reverse transcribed with random hexamers. The authors amplified TCR beta CDR3 across 54 Vbeta and 13 Jbeta using immunoSEQ multiplex PCR. MiXCR, run by TCRdb on the immunoSEQ multiplex PCR reads, gives a single entry per CDR3 protein. Found here are 190,000 or so distinct CDR3 sequences, 90% to 95% of them singletons; the top ten hold 0.093%. Bulk CD8+ and CD4+ cells came from magnetic negative isolation; CD8+ TEMRA by FACS.

This receptor was taken from a human donor with multiple sclerosis. Sequencing input: CD4+ T cells from PBMCs. The chain employs TRBV2 and TRBJ1-5; no clear D. The CDR3 loop is CASSEALTNQPQHF. The CDR3 region has the DNA TGTGCCAGCAGTGAAGCGCTTACGAATCAGCCCCAGCATTTT.